The clone carrying this TCR beta chain was observed at least ten times. The antigen remains unidentified. The entry originates in a study of regulatory T cells in long-lasting Graves disease. The study, taken as a whole, reports: Gene preferences differed: TRBV28, TRBJ1-2, TRBJ2-5 in persistent cases.

TCR beta libraries were built with iRepertoire HTBI primers and Arm-PCR of CDR3 regions. TCRdb used MiXCR to reprocess the multiplex PCR reads, holding one entry per CDR3 protein. The table includes roughly 510,000 distinct CDR3 sequences, 16% detected once. Time point described: newly diagnosed GD, antithyroid drugs for less than 3 months. Scientists built the TCR library using RNA that was extracted from PBMCs. J gave up 4 bases and V 0 bases, and 7 bases lay outside the gene matches. CDR3 length: 16 amino acids. Germline V gene lookup returns CDR1 SGHRS and CDR2 YFSETQ. The same sample was also used in a study of T cells in Graves' hyperthyroidism and ophthalmopathy. From that second work: The TCR CDR3 first-round RT-PCR relied on the HTBI primer set.

The chain is built from TRBV5-1 and TRBJ2-3; TRBD2 matches at 8 bases. The material sequenced was peripheral blood mononuclear cells (PBMCs), taken at new diagnosis, from a patient treated with antithyroid drugs. This clonotype was obtained from a man aged 18 to 29 with Graves disease. The CDR3 DNA sequence: TGCGCCAGCAGCTTGGTTCGAGCGGGAGAGTCAGATACGCAGTATTTT. Translation: CASSLVRAGESDTQYF. The full variable domain, rest sourced from reference TRBV5-1 and TRBJ2-3, is KAGVTQTPRYLIKTRGQQVTLSCSPISGHRSVSWYQQTPGQGLQFLFEYFSETQRNKGNFPGRFSGRQFSNSRSEMNVSTLELGDSALYLCASSLVRAGESDTQYFGPGTRLTVL.